Included here is one T cell receptor (beta chain) sequence, with context. Data came from immunoSEQ multiplex PCR; TCRdb stores just in-frame clones and leaves some out. Here the sample spans fewer than 150,000 clones, about nine tenths being singletons. The source of the sample is a study of T cell responses to AZD1222 COVID-19 vaccine. Study-wide context: Researchers grouped second doses given at about 4 or about 12 weeks into one pool.

Germline CDR1 ENHRY, CDR2 SYGVKD. Deletions cut 8 bases from V and 8 bases from J, with 16 bases between. The CDR3 runs 13 residues. This chain joins TRBV10-3 and TRBJ2-1; D could derive from TRBD1 or TRBD2 (5 bases each). Sequencing was performed on peripheral blood, taken on day 0 of AZD1222 vaccination. This receptor was identified in an adult in good health. The CDR3 region has the DNA TGTGCCATCTCGAGCGGAACCAGGGATGAGCAGTTCTTC. Protein product: CAISSGTRDEQFF.